This T cell receptor beta chain originates from a study of cytomegalovirus exposure and HLA in healthy donors listed by TCRdb under 2017. Notes on the research overall: According to an earlier analysis of around 600 of the donors, 200 million or so T cells yielded 100 million or so unique TCR beta sequences and around 280 Gb of sequence data. About 280 gigabases of sequencing data and approximately 85 million unique TCR sequences were included in an early release covering around 650 HLA-typed donors. Of the roughly 410 genotyped donors, approximately 81% were placed in the genetic ancestry cluster associated with self-reported Caucasian donors. The study aimed to test whether cataloging public T cell receptors could reveal signatures of past pathogen exposure. The study profiled the T cell repertoires of fewer than 850 subjects by immunosequencing and related them to cytomegalovirus serostatus. A separate validation cohort of roughly 130 different subjects was used in addition to the approximately 700-subject first cohort. The study combined high-throughput TCR immunosequencing, statistical association of individual TCRs with disease status, and machine learning to predict cytomegalovirus infection status. To study patterns of TCR occurrence, a later analysis re-analyzed previously published TCR beta repertoires from around 670 donors and added high-resolution HLA genotyping. The later analysis used no new phenotypic data to find candidate immune exposures, relying instead on TCR beta sequences and their occurrence across donors. To decide whether each TCR beta V gene segment behaved as functional or pseudogenic, an earlier analysis of some 580 of the donors relied on high-throughput TCR beta sequencing. Donor age, sex, ethnicity and CMV serostatus were compiled together with the repertoire data. A later genetic analysis took genome-wide SNP genotypes for about three fifths of the roughly 670 donors and used that subset as a discovery cohort. All discovery cohort repertoires had been generated on a single sequencing platform. Both class I and class II loci were covered by HLA typing, at four-digit resolution. The number of donors typed differed by locus, with about 629-630 for A, B, C, DRB1 and DQB1, roughly 520 for DQA1, 600 to 610 for DPA1, and some 450 for DPB1. Because of strong linkage in the cohort, roughly five DR-DQ haplotypes were treated as single units for association and clustering. Among 398 genotyped donors of the cohort, an average of roughly 240,000 unique TCR beta nucleotide sequences were sequenced per donor, roughly a sixth of them non-productive.

The cohort consisted of 600 to 750 healthy bone marrow donors. At the time of sampling, all cohort members were nominally healthy, though unrecorded immune exposures were likely present. The donor was CMV seronegative and belonged to the group of 380 or so seronegative cohort members. Each donor provided a peripheral blood sample, and peripheral blood mononuclear cells were used for TCR beta sequencing. Genomic DNA was extracted from the blood cell samples with the Qiagen DNeasy Blood Extraction Kit. As regards this clone: There is no known antigen for this receptor. One base away there is no much larger clone; base qualities are not given.

The full study reports these points: A later genetic analysis associated a missense DCLRE1C variant with V-gene and J-gene trimming of TCR beta chains, and an independent cohort replicated the association. Several of the top co-occurrence clusters appeared to be linked to parvovirus B19, influenza, CMV and Epstein-Barr virus, according to a later analysis. According to a later genetic analysis, donors in an Asian-associated ancestry cluster had fewer N-insertions in productive TCRs than the roughly 670-donor mean. In vitro tests confirmed that a few of the cytomegalovirus-associated TCR beta chains recognize cytomegalovirus antigens. In an earlier analysis of 587 of the donors, most TCR beta V segments were observed in productive rearrangements about 87% or about 30% of the time, broadly matching IMGT annotations. A later analysis found that HLA-associated TCR beta chains were more clonally expanded and had lower generation probabilities than equally common non-associated chains. When HLA alleles, especially DR and DQ, strongly co-occurred, TCR associations were difficult to assign to individual alleles. Some IMGT-functional V segments, including TRBV6-2 and TRBV6-3, could not be distinguished by the 87-base-pair reads and were therefore excluded. The study gave a list of 150 to 200 TCR beta chains associated with cytomegalovirus. About 17 rarely observed V segments, including chromosome 9 orphons, were excluded from the earlier analysis of some 590 of the donors because counts were too low. Because HLA typing was unavailable for some donors at each locus, only the typed subset was used in association tests. It was suggested by the authors that the approach could potentially be generalized to other disease states and immunological phenotypes. A further reported finding was that TCR beta sequences accurately predicted the HLA-A and HLA-B alleles for most subjects in the first cohort. Most TCR sequences were seen in very few donors, while some public TCRs were found in many individuals. In a later analysis, the rate of TCR association differed among HLA loci, with DRB1 alleles having the most associated TCRs and HLA-C alleles having the fewest. Sequencing depth was assumed to be roughly uniform across donors in the presence/absence analyses, though that assumption may not hold. The sequencing pipeline was judged likely to have produced a cluster of highly shared sequence variants as a technical artifact. Cytomegalovirus status was reported to be diagnosed by the classifier with high specificity and sensitivity in both the original and validation cohorts. Only TCR beta chains were sequenced in this cohort, and the absence of alpha or paired-chain data limited detectable features. Most CMV-associated TCR beta chains appeared to be HLA-restricted in a later analysis, and the HLA associations seemed to be driven largely by CMV exposure. A later analysis associated 16,951 TCR beta sequences with specific HLA alleles at a false discovery rate of 0.05. CMV serostatus was the only immune exposure information available for the cohort. Linkage disequilibrium might explain the correlated functional status among segregating V segments, but an unknown experimental factor could not be excluded.

V has 0 bases trimmed and J has 0 bases trimmed; junction bases matching no gene number 6. The germline V gene encodes CDR1 MGHRA and CDR2 YSYEKL. Its CDR3 holds 19 amino acids, cysteine through phenylalanine. The only DNA kept is the CDR3, 57 bases in frame from the first base. Library preparation used the immunoSEQ multiplex PCR assay. A mixture of 60 forward primers for TCR Vbeta segments and 13 reverse primers for TCR Jbeta segments was used in the multiplex PCR. The CDR3 region of rearranged TCR beta genes was amplified from genomic DNA with a multiplex PCR assay. The Illumina HiSeq System was used to sequence the amplified TCR beta libraries as 87-base-pair reads. Regarding the original processing steps: In a later analysis, 70 million to 95 million unique TCR beta chains were counted across the 500 to 850 repertoires, and around 11 million of these chains were shared by at least two donors. Raw reads were error-corrected and collapsed into unique sequences with a nearest-neighbor algorithm that merged closely related sequences to remove PCR and sequencing errors. To assign V, D and J gene segments, CDR3 sequences were aligned to IMGT reference sequences. For a sequence to be retained, at least a six-nucleotide match to both a V gene segment and a J gene segment was required. Rearrangements were called productive when the CDR3 lacked stop codons and stayed in frame with V and J; all others were non-productive. Following IMGT convention, CDR3 was defined as the stretch from the second conserved V-encoded cysteine up to the conserved J-encoded phenylalanine. The earlier analysis of about 570 of the donors excluded any sequence lacking an unambiguous match to a single V gene segment. In an earlier analysis of a few hundred of the donors, V segments were called functional above 56.7% productive rearrangements and were called segregating when the between-donor standard deviation exceeded 5%. A statistical classification framework was built to diagnose cytomegalovirus status from the catalog of TCR beta chain sequences. A later analysis assigned V and J genes by comparing TCR nucleotide sequences with IMGT/GENE-DB human TR gene sequences. The TCRdist pipeline was used in a later analysis to assign CDR3 sequences and most-parsimonious VDJ recombination scenarios. In a later analysis, each TCR beta chain was defined by its CDR3 amino acid sequence together with its V-gene family, and reads lacking a unique V-gene family were excluded. A later analysis removed 600 or so highly shared, low-generation-probability nucleotide sequences to deal with suspected cross-contamination and a sequencing artifact. For each public chain, a later analysis derived a clonal expansion index from normalized ranks of inferred template counts within each repertoire. A later analysis computed generation probabilities with a VDJ recombination model fitted to out-of-frame rearrangements, and checked the results against IGoR. Hypergeometric tests were used in a later analysis to score TCR-TCR, TCR-HLA and TCR-CMV co-occurrence, with a repertoire-size bias correction applied to the TCR pairs. To estimate false discovery rates, a later analysis permuted the HLA or CMV assignments 20 times. A later analysis grouped co-occurring TCRs with DBSCAN, adding TCRdist sequence similarity when clustering within HLA-allele-positive subsets. For co-occurrence clustering, repertoires with fewer than 30,000 or more than 120,000 public chains were excluded, along with five repertoires with anomalous nucleotide sharing. Held by TCRdb, this immuneACCESS table contains in-frame sequences only and omits some clones. Under half of the omission traces to an unresolved V gene where checked; the cause of the rest is unknown. For V, J and clone size, that table is used; D and trimming come from the DNA. This sample lists around 200,000 clones; around 79% were detected once. The ten largest clonotypes hold roughly 1.5% of the sample.

The sequenced sample consisted of PBMCs. The chain employs TRBV4-1 and TRBJ1-3; TRBD1 agrees with 12 junctional bases. This sequence originates from a woman aged 18-30 years in good health and CMV-seronegative. This receptor carries the CDR3 CASSQEPGQGANSGNTIYF. The nucleotides read TGCGCCAGCAGCCAAGAACCGGGACAGGGGGCGAACTCTGGAAACACCATATATTTT.